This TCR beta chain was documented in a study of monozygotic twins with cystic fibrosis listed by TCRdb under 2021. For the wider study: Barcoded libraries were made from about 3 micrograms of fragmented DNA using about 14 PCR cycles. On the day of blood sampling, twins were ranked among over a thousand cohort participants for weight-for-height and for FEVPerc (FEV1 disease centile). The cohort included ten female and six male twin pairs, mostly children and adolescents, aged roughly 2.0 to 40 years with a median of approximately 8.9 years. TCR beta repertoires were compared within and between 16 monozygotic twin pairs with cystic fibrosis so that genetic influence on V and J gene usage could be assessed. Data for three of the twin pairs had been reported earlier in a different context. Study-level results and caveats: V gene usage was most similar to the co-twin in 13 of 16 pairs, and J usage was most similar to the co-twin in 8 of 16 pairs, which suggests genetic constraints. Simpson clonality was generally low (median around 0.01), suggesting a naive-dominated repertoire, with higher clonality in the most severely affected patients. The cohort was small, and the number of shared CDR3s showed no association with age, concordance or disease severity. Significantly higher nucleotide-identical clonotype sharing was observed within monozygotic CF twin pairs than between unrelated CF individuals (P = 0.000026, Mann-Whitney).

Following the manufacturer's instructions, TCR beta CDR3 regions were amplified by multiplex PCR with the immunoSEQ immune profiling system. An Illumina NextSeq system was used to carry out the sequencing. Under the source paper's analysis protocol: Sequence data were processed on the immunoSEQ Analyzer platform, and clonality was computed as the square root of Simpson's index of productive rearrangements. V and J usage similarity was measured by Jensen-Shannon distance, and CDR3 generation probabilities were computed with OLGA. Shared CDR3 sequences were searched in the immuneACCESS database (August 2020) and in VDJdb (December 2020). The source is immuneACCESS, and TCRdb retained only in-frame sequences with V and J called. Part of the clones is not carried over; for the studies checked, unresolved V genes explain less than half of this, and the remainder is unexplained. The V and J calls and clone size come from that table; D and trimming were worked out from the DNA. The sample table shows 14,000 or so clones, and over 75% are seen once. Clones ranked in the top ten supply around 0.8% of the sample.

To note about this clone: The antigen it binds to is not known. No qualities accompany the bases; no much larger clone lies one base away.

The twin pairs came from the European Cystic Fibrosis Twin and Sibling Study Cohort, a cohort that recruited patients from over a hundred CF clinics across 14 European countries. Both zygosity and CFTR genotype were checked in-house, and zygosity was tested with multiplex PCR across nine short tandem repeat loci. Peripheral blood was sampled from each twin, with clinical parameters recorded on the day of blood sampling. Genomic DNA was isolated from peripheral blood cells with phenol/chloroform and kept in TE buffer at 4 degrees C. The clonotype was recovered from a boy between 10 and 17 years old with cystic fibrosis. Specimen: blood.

The DNA sequence follows: TGTGCCATCAGTGAGTCGGGGACAGTGAACACTGAAGCTTTCTTT. This gives the protein CAISESGTVNTEAFF. The chain uses TRBV10-3 and TRBJ1-1, and 7 junctional nucleotides match TRBD1. The germline V gene yields ENHRY for CDR1 and SYGVKD for CDR2. After removal of 0 bases from V and 0 bases from J, the junction retains 1 base not matched to a gene. From cysteine to phenylalanine, the CDR3 is 15 amino acids long. Only CDR3 DNA is held: 45 bases, read in frame from base 1.